The subject of this entry is one T cell receptor beta chain. As yet, its antigen is unknown. Unique molecular identifiers were present on cDNA, and template switching added a universal primer site. TCRdb re-called the 5' RACE reads through MiXCR, storing one row per CDR3 protein. The table records approximately 1.8 million distinct CDR3 sequences, about 32% of them present only once. The data derive from a study of identical twins. Whole-study findings and limits: The same donors were not followed; conclusions instead depended on cross-sectional statistical analysis. Sharing of beta out-of-frame sequences by twins showed a weaker excess.

The CDR3 covers 14 residues. With V trimmed by 7 bases and J by 5 bases, 4 bases remained unmatched. Per the germline V gene, CDR1 is MNHNY and CDR2 is SVGAGI (reference sequence). J is TRBJ1-6 and V is TRBV6-6; TRBD1 aligns across 8 bases. Sequencing used cord blood. The sequence came from a newborn girl in good health. The CDR3 protein is CASIQGADNSPLHF. The CDR3 DNA is TGTGCCAGCATCCAGGGGGCCGATAATTCACCCCTCCACTTT.